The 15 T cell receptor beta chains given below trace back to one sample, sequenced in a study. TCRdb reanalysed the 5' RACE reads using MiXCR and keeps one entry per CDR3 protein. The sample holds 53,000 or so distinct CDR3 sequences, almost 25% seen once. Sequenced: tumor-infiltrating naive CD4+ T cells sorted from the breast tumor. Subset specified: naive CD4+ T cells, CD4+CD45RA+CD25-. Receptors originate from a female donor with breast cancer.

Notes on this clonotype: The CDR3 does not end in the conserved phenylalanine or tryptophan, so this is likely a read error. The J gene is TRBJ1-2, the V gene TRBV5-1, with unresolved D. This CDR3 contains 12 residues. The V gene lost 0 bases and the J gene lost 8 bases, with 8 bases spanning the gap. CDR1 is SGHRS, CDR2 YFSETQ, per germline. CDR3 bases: TGCGCCAGCAGCTTGGATGGGAAAGGCTACACCGTC. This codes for CASSLDGKGYTV.

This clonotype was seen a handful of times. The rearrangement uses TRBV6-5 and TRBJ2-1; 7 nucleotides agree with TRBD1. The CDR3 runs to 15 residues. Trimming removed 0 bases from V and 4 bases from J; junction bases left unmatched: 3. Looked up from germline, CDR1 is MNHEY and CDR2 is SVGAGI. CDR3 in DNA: TGTGCCAGCAGTTACTCAGGACAGGCTTACAATGAGCAGTTCTTC. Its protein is CASSYSGQAYNEQFF.

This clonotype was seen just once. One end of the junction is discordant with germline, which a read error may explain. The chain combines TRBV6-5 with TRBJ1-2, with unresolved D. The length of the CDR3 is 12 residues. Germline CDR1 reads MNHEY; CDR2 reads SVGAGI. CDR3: CACSYSGYGYTF. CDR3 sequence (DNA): TGTGCCTGCAGTTACTCTGGCTATGGCTACACCTTC.

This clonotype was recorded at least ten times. The CDR3 DNA is TGCGCCAGCAGCTTCTCAGGGAATCAGCCCCAGCATTTT. Translation gives CASSFSGNQPQHF. V is TRBV5-1 and J is TRBJ1-5; the D gene is possibly TRBD1 (5 bases). The length of the CDR3 is 13 residues. Germline V gives CDR1 SGHRS, CDR2 YFSETQ. Trimming left V 2 bases short and J 4 bases short, with 7 bases between.

The CDR3 protein is CATSTEGPPYNEQFF. In DNA, the CDR3 is TGTGCCACCAGTACGGAGGGCCCTCCCTACAATGAGCAGTTCTTC. The genes are TRBV24-1 and TRBJ2-1; possible D gene TRBD2, 6 bases. Germline-derived CDR1 and CDR2 are KGHDR and SFDVKD. This CDR3 comprises 15 residues. V was trimmed by 6 bases and J by 2 bases, leaving 13 bases between them.

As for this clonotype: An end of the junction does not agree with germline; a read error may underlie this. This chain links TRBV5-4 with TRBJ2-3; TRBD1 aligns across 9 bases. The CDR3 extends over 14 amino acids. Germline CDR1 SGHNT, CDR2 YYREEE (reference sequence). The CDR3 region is CASSAGQGTHTQYF. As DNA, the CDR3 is TGTGCCAGCTCGGCGGGACAGGGCACACATACGCAGTATTTT.

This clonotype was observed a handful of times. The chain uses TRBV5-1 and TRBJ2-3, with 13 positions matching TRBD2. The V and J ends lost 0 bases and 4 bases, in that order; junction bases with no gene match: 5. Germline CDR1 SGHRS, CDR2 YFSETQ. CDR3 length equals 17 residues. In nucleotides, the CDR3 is TGCGCCAGCAGCTTGGCCGGACTAGCGGGAGCGTCAGATACGCAGTATTTT. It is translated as CASSLAGLAGASDTQYF.

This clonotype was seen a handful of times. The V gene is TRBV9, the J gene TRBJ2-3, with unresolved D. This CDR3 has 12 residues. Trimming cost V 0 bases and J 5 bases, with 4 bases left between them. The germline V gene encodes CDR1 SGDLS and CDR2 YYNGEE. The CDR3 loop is CASSVGIDTQYF. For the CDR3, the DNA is TGTGCCAGCAGCGTAGGGATAGATACGCAGTATTTT.

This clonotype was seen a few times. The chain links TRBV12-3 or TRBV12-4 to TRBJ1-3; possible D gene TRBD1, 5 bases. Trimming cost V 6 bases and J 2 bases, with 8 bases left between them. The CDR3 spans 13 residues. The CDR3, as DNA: TGTGCCAGCAGCCGGGACGCTGGAAACACCATATATTTT. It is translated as CASSRDAGNTIYF.

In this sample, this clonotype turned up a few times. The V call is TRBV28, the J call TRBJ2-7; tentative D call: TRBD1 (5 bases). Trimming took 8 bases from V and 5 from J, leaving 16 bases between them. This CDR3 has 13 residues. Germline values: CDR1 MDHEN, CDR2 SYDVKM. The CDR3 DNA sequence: TGTGCCAGCGGTGGCAGGGTTTCCCACGAGCAGTACTTC. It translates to CASGGRVSHEQYF.

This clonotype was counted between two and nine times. The DNA of the CDR3 is TGTGCCATCAGTGATTTTCAGGGTAACACTGAAGCTTTCTTT. The encoded protein is CAISDFQGNTEAFF. V and J are TRBV10-3 and TRBJ1-1; D might be TRBD1 (5 bases). Germline lookup yields CDR1 ENHRY and CDR2 SYGVKD. This CDR3 has 14 residues. V was pared by 3 bases and J by 2 bases, with 10 bases between.

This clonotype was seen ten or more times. The CDR3 DNA follows: TGCAGTGCTTGGGGAGACGTTGGTGAGCAGTTCTTC. This translates into CSAWGDVGEQFF. J is TRBJ2-1 and V is TRBV20-1; D might be TRBD2 (5 bases). The CDR3 contains 12 residues. Trimming removed 5 bases from V and 9 bases from J, with 14 bases in between. The germline CDR1 and CDR2 sequences are DFQATT and SNEGSKA (reference sequence).

The DNA for the CDR3 is TGTGCCAGCAAGAAGCCCCTAGAGACGGATACGCAGTATTTT. Amino acids: CASKKPLETDTQYF. This chain uses TRBV6-2 or TRBV6-3 with TRBJ2-3, with unresolved D. The CDR3 extends over 14 amino acids. V was cut by 7 bases and J by 6 bases, with 17 bases left in between. In germline, CDR1 is MNHEY, CDR2 SVGEGT.

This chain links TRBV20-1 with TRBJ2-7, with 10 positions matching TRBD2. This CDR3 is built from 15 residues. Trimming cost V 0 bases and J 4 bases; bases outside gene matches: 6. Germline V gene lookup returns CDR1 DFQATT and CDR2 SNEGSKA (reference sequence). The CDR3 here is CSARDATSGEYEQYF. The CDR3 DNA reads TGCAGTGCTAGAGACGCTACTAGCGGGGAATACGAGCAGTACTTC.

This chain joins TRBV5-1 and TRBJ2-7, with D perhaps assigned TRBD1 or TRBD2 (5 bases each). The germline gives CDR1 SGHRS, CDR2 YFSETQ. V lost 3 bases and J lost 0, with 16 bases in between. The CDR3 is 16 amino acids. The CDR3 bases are TGCGCCAGCAGCTCCATGGTGGGGGTGGGCTCCTACGAGCAGTACTTC. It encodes CASSSMVGVGSYEQYF.